This TCR beta chain was retrieved from a study of shared clonotypes between healthy human individuals. Study observations and caveats: Clonotypes not shared had lower generation probabilities than those common to all four donors.

The CDR3 covers 13 residues. Trimming took off 1 base at V and 14 bases at J, with 14 bases between the two ends. Germline V gene lookup returns CDR1 KGHSH and CDR2 LQKENI. Method: immunoSEQ multiplex PCR; TCRdb's copy keeps in-frame clones and lacks some. The repertoire holds more than 400,000 clones, about 95% seen once, with about 0.054% in the top ten. A word on this clone: The antigen is unknown.

In the CD4+ fraction, cells were divided into CD45RA+ naive and CD45RA-negative memory subsets. The receptor's source is a woman in her twenties or thirties in good health. The sequenced sample was naive CD4+ T cells sorted from blood. The subset: CD45RA+ positively selected. The chain is built from TRBV18 and TRBJ1-4; D ambiguous. CDR3 amino acids: CASSPLDGASLFF. The CDR3 DNA sequence: TGTGCCAGCTCACCACTCGACGGAGCGTCGCTGTTTTTT. Full variable domain (missing parts from reference TRBV18 and TRBJ1-4): NAGVMQNPRHLVRRRGQEARLRCSPMKGHSHVYWYRQLPEEGLKFMVYLQKENIIDESGMPKERFSAEFPKEGPSILRIQQVVRGDSAAYFCASSPLDGASLFFGSGTQLSVL.